A selection of T cell receptor beta chains follows, all from one sample in a study of blood T cells in healthy people across ages. Via MiXCR, TCRdb re-called the 5' RACE reads, giving one row per CDR3 protein. Found here are some 1.5 million distinct CDR3 sequences, approximately 30% of them singletons; the top ten hold less than 9.5%. The sample was blood. The source is a woman aged 25 to 45 in good health. Both conserved end residues are part of each CDR3. D genes are given only for firm matches. Size values are once, few and many counts, or a class for expanded clones, and some rows have none.

V gene: TRBV7-9; J gene: TRBJ2-1; D gene: NA; clone size: NA; CDR3 DNA: TGTGCCAGCAGCCCAACAGCATCAAAATCGGGCAACGGCTCCTACAATGAGCAGTTCTTC; CDR3 protein: CASSPTASKSGNGSYNEQFF
V gene: TRBV20-1; J gene: TRBJ2-3; D gene: TRBD2; clone size: NA; CDR3 DNA: TGCAGTGCTAGAACTAGCGGGAGGGGGGATACGCAGTATTTT; CDR3 protein: CSARTSGRGDTQYF
V gene: TRBV5-1; J gene: TRBJ2-1; D gene: TRBD2; clone size: few; CDR3 DNA: TGCGCCAGCAGCTTGCCCAGCGGGGGCCGTTACAATGAGCAGTTCTTC; CDR3 protein: CASSLPSGGRYNEQFF
V gene: TRBV20-1; J gene: TRBJ1-1; D gene: NA; clone size: NA; CDR3 DNA: TGCAGTGCTTCCGAGGGGGGATTCGACACTGAAGCTTTCTTT; CDR3 protein: CSASEGGFDTEAFF
V gene: TRBV6-5; J gene: TRBJ2-3; D gene: NA; clone size: many; CDR3 DNA: TGTGCCAGCAGCCCCTTGGCGGGGCACCGCACAGATACGCAGTATTTT; CDR3 protein: CASSPLAGHRTDTQYF
V gene: TRBV29-1; J gene: TRBJ1-2; D gene: TRBD1; clone size: NA; CDR3 DNA: TGCAGCGTTGTCGGGGACAGCCTCTATGGCTGCACCTTC; CDR3 protein: CSVVGDSLYGCTF
V gene: TRBV28; J gene: TRBJ1-1; D gene: NA; clone size: NA; CDR3 DNA: TGTGCCAGCACCTTTGGACGGTCTGGCACTGAAGCTTTCTTT; CDR3 protein: CASTFGRSGTEAFF
V gene: TRBV2; J gene: TRBJ2-5; D gene: TRBD2; clone size: NA; CDR3 DNA: TGTGCCAGCAGTGGAGGGACTAGCGGGAGGGCTGGAAAGGAGCAGTACTTC; CDR3 protein: CASSGGTSGRAGKEQYF
V gene: TRBV11-2; J gene: TRBJ2-7; D gene: NA; clone size: many; CDR3 DNA: TGTGCCAGCAGCCCCCGTCTTAGTAGCTCCTACGAGCAGTACTTC; CDR3 protein: CASSPRLSSSYEQYF
V gene: TRBV30; J gene: TRBJ2-5; D gene: NA; clone size: NA; CDR3 DNA: TGTGCCTGGGGGGGGTTTGGAGAAGAGACCCAGTACTTC; CDR3 protein: CAWGGFGEETQYF
V gene: TRBV12-3/TRBV12-4; J gene: TRBJ2-3; D gene: TRBD2; clone size: few; CDR3 DNA: TGTGCCAGCAGCGTGCGGGAGGGCGCAGATACGCAGTATTTT; CDR3 protein: CASSVREGADTQYF
V gene: TRBV5-6; J gene: TRBJ2-5; D gene: NA; clone size: few; CDR3 DNA: TGTGCCAGCAGCGAGGACTGGGTTAATGAGCAGTACTTC; CDR3 protein: CASSEDWVNEQYF
V gene: TRBV5-1; J gene: TRBJ2-1; D gene: TRBD2; clone size: NA; CDR3 DNA: TGCGCCAGCAGCCCGAATCGACTAGCGGGGTCTGATGAGCAGTTCTTC; CDR3 protein: CASSPNRLAGSDEQFF
V gene: TRBV7-3; J gene: TRBJ2-3; D gene: TRBD1; clone size: few; CDR3 DNA: TGTGCCAGCAGCCACGGGACAGGGCCAGATACGCAGTATTTT; CDR3 protein: CASSHGTGPDTQYF
V gene: TRBV15; J gene: TRBJ2-3; D gene: NA; clone size: many; CDR3 DNA: TGTGCCACCAGCAGAGAGAGAGATACGCAGTATTTT; CDR3 protein: CATSRERDTQYF
V gene: TRBV18; J gene: TRBJ1-2; D gene: NA; clone size: NA; CDR3 DNA: TGTGCCAGCTCACCAGGAGGGACGGTTCACTACACCTTC; CDR3 protein: CASSPGGTVHYTF